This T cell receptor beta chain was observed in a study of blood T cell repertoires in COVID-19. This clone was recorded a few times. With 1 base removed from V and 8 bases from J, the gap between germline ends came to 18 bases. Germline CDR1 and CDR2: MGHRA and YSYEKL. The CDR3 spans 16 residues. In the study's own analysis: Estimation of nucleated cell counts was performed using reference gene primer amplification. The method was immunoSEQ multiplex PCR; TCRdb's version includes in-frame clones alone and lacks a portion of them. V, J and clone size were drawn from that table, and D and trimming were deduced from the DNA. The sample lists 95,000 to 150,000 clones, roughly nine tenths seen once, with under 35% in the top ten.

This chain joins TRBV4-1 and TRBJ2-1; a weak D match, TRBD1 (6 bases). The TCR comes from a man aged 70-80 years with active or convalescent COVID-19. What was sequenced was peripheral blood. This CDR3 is CASSQVAGIRGDEQFF. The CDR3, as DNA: TGCGCCAGCAGCCAAGTGGCAGGGATCAGGGGAGATGAGCAGTTCTTC.